This T cell receptor (beta chain) was observed in a study of blood T cell repertoires in COVID-19. For the study at large: Sites in the United States, Italy and Spain provided acute and convalescent COVID-19 samples.

This CDR3 comprises 14 residues. CDR1 SGHNT and CDR2 YYREEE come from the germline V gene (reference sequence). With 4 bases removed from V and 4 bases from J, the gap between germline ends came to 14 bases. Here immunoSEQ multiplex PCR was the method, and the copy in TCRdb shows in-frame clones only, minus some. The sample has 300,000 to 500,000 clones, approximately 90% seen once. The source material was PBMCs or T cells enriched from blood (not recorded which). The receptor's source is a woman aged 25 to 45 with acute COVID-19. The rearrangement uses TRBV5-4 and TRBJ1-2, with D perhaps matching TRBD1 (6 bases). The CDR3: CASSPGGAGYGYTF. The CDR3 nucleotides read TGTGCCAGCAGCCCCGGGGGGGCGGGCTATGGCTACACCTTC. Complete variable domain (other parts from reference TRBV5-4 and TRBJ1-2): ETGVTQSPTHLIKTRGQQVTLRCSSQSGHNTVSWYQQALGQGPQFIFQYYREEENGRGNFPPRFSGLQFPNYSSELNVNALELDDSALYLCASSPGGAGYGYTFGSGTRLTVV.